The clone carrying this T cell receptor beta chain has more than one count but fewer than ten. This entry belongs to a study of blood T cell repertoires in COVID-19. Study in general: T cells, B-cell-depleted T cells, or PBMCs provided the cDNA or gDNA that served as material.

Sequencing used immunoSEQ multiplex PCR; TCRdb keeps in-frame clones, though not all of them. This table holds 200,000 to 300,000 clones, approximately 86% found once. With 6 bases removed from V and 7 bases from J, the gap between germline ends came to 19 bases. There are 15 residues in the CDR3. Germline-derived CDR1 and CDR2 are MNHEY and SVGAGI. Sequencing input: peripheral blood. This clonotype was sampled from a man aged 25-45 years with active or convalescent COVID-19. The chain employs TRBV6-5 and TRBJ1-5, with D perhaps matching TRBD1 (6 bases). The CDR3 loop reads CASSGRGPSGQPQHF. For the CDR3, the DNA is TGTGCCAGCAGCGGCAGGGGACCTTCGGGGCAGCCCCAGCATTTT.